The clone carrying this T cell receptor (beta chain) was seen a few times. Isolated RNA was reverse transcribed in full, so expressed TCRB transcripts were sequenced. The method was immunoSEQ multiplex PCR; TCRdb's version includes in-frame clones alone and lacks a portion of them. The table records about 450,000 clones, about 10% of them present only once. The sample is drawn from a study of beta chain features in type 1 diabetes. V was pared by 6 bases and J by 5 bases, with 20 bases between. Germline CDR1 and CDR2: SEHNR and FQNEAQ (reference sequence). The CDR3 is made up of 16 amino acids. Sequences were obtained from naive CD4+ T cells from blood. The clonotype comes from a young woman in good health. The chain couples TRBV7-9 to TRBJ2-1; a possible D gene is TRBD2 (6 bases). DNA for the CDR3: TGTGCCAGCAGAGCAGTGGGACTGGGCGGGGACAATGAGCAGTTCTTC. Translated, it gives CASRAVGLGGDNEQFF.